This T cell receptor beta chain was documented in a study of monozygotic twins with inflammatory bowel disease. Each of the TCR libraries took 3,000 to 4,000 ng of total RNA. TCRdb reprocessed the 5' RACE reads and keeps a single row for each CDR3 protein, giving no DNA. Its clone listing holds over 100,000 distinct CDR3 sequences. A word on this clonotype: Its specificity is unknown.

Findings of the study overall: Different T cell subtypes could not be distinguished. Support for a single strong signal or clonotype associated with IBD was absent.

The CDR3 is 16 residues long. Germline values: CDR1 SGHKS, CDR2 YYEKEE (reference sequence). Sequenced sample: blood. The TCR was taken from a human donor with ulcerative colitis or Crohn's disease, or a healthy co-twin of an affected twin (not recorded which). This sequence joins TRBV5-5 and TRBJ2-7; TCRdb selects TRBD2, and the lack of DNA leaves this call unchecked. CDR3: CASSSPTSGRVYEQYF.